This T cell receptor (beta chain) is drawn from a study of tumor-infiltrating T cells and Merkel cell polyomavirus (dated by TCRdb to about 2017). About the full investigation: The study examined CD8+ T cells specific for the Merkel cell polyomavirus KLL epitope in Merkel cell carcinoma patients. Varied, non-standardized therapies, including chemotherapy, radiation and immunotherapies, were received by the patients. The majority of whole-tumor samples consisted of roughly 25-micron curls cut from formalin-fixed, paraffin-embedded tissue blocks. Across the study, one tumor sample was obtained as a frozen nodal tumor digest and one as a flash-frozen core biopsy of a metastasis. Varying disease stages were represented at patient presentation, and patients were followed for a median of 2.7 years (range about 1.1 to 6.0 years). TRB sequencing was performed on KLL-tetramer-sorted cells from blood or tumor-infiltrating lymphocytes in some 14 samples, as well as on eleven to twelve matched whole-tumor samples.

Findings and caveats that apply to the study as a whole: A significant MCC-specific survival advantage (P = 0.0051) was associated with a greater number of unique KLL-specific clonotypes in tumors (roughly 5-120 vs 0-3). Because only a single viral epitope was studied, T cells directed against other Merkel cell polyomavirus epitopes were not captured. The small sample size of the study (n ≈ eleven patients) is recognized as a limitation. Significantly improved MCC-specific survival was associated with a higher fraction of KLL-specific T cells within tumors (about 1.8-18% versus about 0-0.14%). KLL-specific TRB repertoires were diverse and mostly private, with just one public clonotype, shared by two patients, among almost 400 unique sequences.

By immunohistochemistry, the tumors of all patients showed robust positive staining for Merkel cell polyomavirus Large T antigen. The study included approximately 11 Merkel cell carcinoma patients who had robust KLL-tetramer+ populations, above 0.04% of CD8+ T cells, in blood and/or cultured TIL. Every patient was Caucasian, and patient ages ranged from roughly 45 to 77 years, with a median of around 60 years. For patients with unknown primaries who presented with nodal disease, or in cases where primary tissue was insufficient, lymph node tumors were analyzed. According to the germline V gene, CDR1 reads MNHNS and CDR2 reads SASEGT. Taken from cysteine to phenylalanine, the CDR3 has 12 residues. The DNA shown is the 36-base CDR3, in frame from base 1. The junction carries 8 bases between V and J, which are trimmed by 5 bases and 3 bases respectively. The library came from the immunoSEQ multiplex PCR assay. Genomic DNA extraction, TRB sequencing and normalization were performed by Adaptive Biotechnologies (Seattle, WA). The paper's processing steps were these. To compute clonality, the Shannon entropy of productive TRB sequences was normalized by log2 of unique productive sequences and then subtracted from one. KLL-specific clonotypes in tumors were found by matching TCRbeta CDR3 amino acid sequences to the sequences from the tetramer-sorted sample of each patient. TCRdb's version of the immuneACCESS table is confined to in-frame rearrangements and falls short of the full clone set. An unresolved V gene accounts for under half of the shortfall where checked; the remainder is of unknown origin. V and J calls and clone size are as listed in that table; D and trimming were resolved from the DNA. Here the sample has around 25,000 clones; 70% to 90% occur a single time. The ten largest make up less than 3% of the sample.

The table lists this clone with a count of one. The target of this receptor is not known. The input lacks base qualities; no much larger clone sits a single base away. This receptor was identified in a man between 45 and 60 years old with Merkel cell carcinoma. The sequenced sample consisted of lymph node tissue. The chain joins TRBV6-1 to TRBJ2-7; TRBD1 could be the D gene, as 6 bases match. The encoded CDR3 is CASSSRGYEQYF. The DNA is TGTGCCAGCAGTAGCAGGGGCTACGAGCAGTACTTC.